Listed here are 28 T cell receptor beta chains from one sample, sequenced in a study of regulatory T cells in long-lasting Graves disease. Time point in this sample: newly diagnosed GD, antithyroid drugs for less than 3 months. The TCR library was made from RNA extracted from PBMCs. Arm-PCR of CDR3 regions and iRepertoire HTBI primers were used to build TCR beta libraries. One entry per CDR3 protein results from TCRdb running MiXCR on the multiplex PCR reads. Of 440,000 or so distinct CDR3 sequences listed, around 17% are singletons. The same sample was also studied in work on T cells in Graves' hyperthyroidism and ophthalmopathy.

The sequences come from peripheral blood mononuclear cells (PBMCs), collected at new diagnosis, from a patient treated with antithyroid drugs. These receptors were collected from a woman in her twenties or thirties with Graves disease.

CDR3 in DNA: TGCGCCAGCAGCCAGGACTTAGCGGTAAGCTCCTACAATGAGCAGTTCTTC. Protein sequence: CASSQDLAVSSYNEQFF. The J gene is TRBJ2-1, the V gene TRBV4-3, with D possibly matching TRBD2 (6 bases). Looked up from germline, CDR1 is LGHNA and CDR2 is YSLEER. Between the trimmed V and J ends, which lost 3 bases and 0 bases, there was a span of 15 bases. This CDR3 has 17 residues.

This clonotype was counted ten times or more. The chain recombines TRBV6-1 with TRBJ2-1; D is undetermined. CDR3 length equals 13 residues. Germline V lookup: CDR1 MNHNS, CDR2 SASEGT. The V gene lost 7 bases and the J gene lost 1 base, with 8 bases spanning the gap. The CDR3 DNA follows: TGTGCCAGCAAGTGGGCTTCCTACAATGAGCAGTTCTTC. Translating it yields CASKWASYNEQFF.

On this clonotype itself: This likely stems from a read error, as it lies one base from a far larger clone. The J gene is TRBJ2-7, the V gene TRBV11-2; TRBD2 agrees at 9 bases. The V gene end was trimmed by 1 base and the J gene end by 7 bases; junction bases not matched to a gene: 5. The V gene's germline CDR1 is SGHAT and CDR2 FQNNGV. The CDR3 totals 14 residues. CDR3 sequence (DNA): TGTGCCAGCAGCTTAGGCGGGAGGGGGAATGAGCAGTACTTC. Translation: CASSLGGRGNEQYF.

This clonotype was observed many times. This chain joins TRBV20-1 and TRBJ2-5; 9 bases map to TRBD2. V lost 6 bases to trimming and J lost 2 bases; unmatched junction nucleotides: 4. The CDR3 totals 13 residues. Germline V gene lookup returns CDR1 DFQATT and CDR2 SNEGSKA (reference sequence). The CDR3 DNA sequence: TGCAGTGCCCTGACTAGCGGTCAAGAGACCCAGTACTTC. It codes for CSALTSGQETQYF.

V usage is TRBV10-2 and J usage is TRBJ1-3; possibly TRBD1 for D (6 bases). The CDR3 has 16 residues. The V gene's germline CDR1 is WSHSY and CDR2 SAAADI. V was trimmed by 3 bases and J by 2 bases, leaving 14 bases between them. In DNA form, the CDR3 reads TGCGCCAGCAGTGACCCCGGGACACGGACTGGAAACACCATATATTTT. Its protein is CASSDPGTRTGNTIYF.

The chain is built from TRBV15 and TRBJ2-1, with 9 bases matching TRBD2. The germline CDR1 and CDR2 sequences are LNHNV and YYDKDF (reference sequence). The CDR3 is 14 residues long. V lost 4 bases to trimming and J lost 2 bases; unmatched junction nucleotides: 0. CDR3 residues: CATSKRGAYNEQFF. CDR3 nucleotides: TGTGCCACCAGCAAGCGGGGGGCCTACAATGAGCAGTTCTTC.

This clonotype came up many times. The V and J genes are TRBV2 and TRBJ2-1; a weak D match, TRBD1 (5 bases). CDR1 is SNHLY and CDR2 is FYNNEI in the germline V gene. Between the trimmed V and J ends, which lost 4 bases and 3 bases, there was a span of 10 bases. The length of the CDR3 is 14 residues. In nucleotides, the CDR3 is TGTGCCAGCAGTGGACGGACACGCTACAATGAGCAGTTCTTC. This translates into CASSGRTRYNEQFF.

This clonotype was detected many times. V gene TRBV5-1 combines with J gene TRBJ2-3; D is unresolved. The length of the CDR3 is 12 residues. From germline, CDR1 is SGHRS and CDR2 YFSETQ. V dropped 5 bases and J dropped 6 bases, with 10 bases sitting between them. The DNA of the CDR3 is TGCGCCAGCAGTACTACTCAGGATACGCAGTATTTT. This gives the protein CASSTTQDTQYF.

In this sample, this clonotype turned up many times. This sequence joins TRBV5-8 and TRBJ2-1, with D perhaps TRBD1 (6 bases). Per the germline V gene, CDR1 is SGHTS and CDR2 is YDEGEE. CDR3 length equals 14 residues. V lost 3 bases and J lost 4, with 11 bases in between. CDR3 region: CASSSGTTYNEQFF. CDR3 coding DNA: TGTGCCAGCAGCTCCGGGACAACTTACAATGAGCAGTTCTTC.

Comments on this clonotype: This may come from a read error, since a much larger clone is one base off. This chain links TRBV28 with TRBJ2-4, with 7 bases identical to TRBD1. Germline V gene lookup returns CDR1 MDHEN and CDR2 SYDVKM. The CDR3 length is 17 residues. After removal of 5 bases from V and 13 bases from J, the junction contained 23 bases not matched to a gene. The chain's CDR3 is CASSHPPGQRYYNEQYF. CDR3 nucleotides: TGTGCCAGCAGTCACCCCCCGGGACAGAGATACTACAATGAGCAGTACTTC.

Ten or more counts support this clonotype. The genes are TRBV10-3 and TRBJ2-5; no clear D. CDR1 and CDR2 from the germline V gene are ENHRY and SYGVKD. V lost 4 bases to trimming and J lost 0 bases, with 9 bases between them. The CDR3 runs 14 residues. In DNA, the CDR3 is TGTGCCATCAGTGTTGAGGACCACCAAGAGACCCAGTACTTC. Protein product: CAISVEDHQETQYF.

This chain connects TRBV19 to TRBJ2-1; D is unresolved. V was pared by 4 bases and J by 7 bases, with 14 bases between. The CDR3 has 14 residues. CDR1 is LNHDA, CDR2 SQIVND, per germline (reference sequence). This CDR3 is CASSKARVVNEQFF. As DNA, the CDR3 is TGTGCCAGTAGTAAAGCAAGGGTAGTGAATGAGCAGTTCTTC.

The chain combines TRBV13 with TRBJ1-2; possibly TRBD1 for D (6 bases). V gave up 1 base and J gave up 3 bases, with 12 bases separating them. The germline V gene has CDR1 PRHDT and CDR2 FYEKMQ (reference sequence). The CDR3 has 15 residues. The CDR3 loop is CASSLDRASHYGYTF. In DNA, the CDR3 is TGTGCCAGCAGCTTAGACAGGGCCTCTCACTATGGCTACACCTTC.

With regard to this clonotype: This clone may be a read error of a much larger clone one base away. This chain joins TRBV20-1 and TRBJ2-2, with TRBD1 matching 8 bases. The CDR3 contains 15 residues. Germline CDR1 and CDR2: DFQATT and SNEGSKA (reference sequence). Written as DNA, the CDR3 is TGCAGTGTTAGAGATCAGGGACAGGCCACCGGGGAGCTGTTTTTT. Amino acid sequence: CSVRDQGQATGELFF.

In this sample, this clonotype turned up a few times. This chain joins TRBV9 and TRBJ2-2; D gene uncertain. In germline, CDR1 is SGDLS, CDR2 YYNGEE. The CDR3 loop spans 15 amino acids. V dropped 0 bases and J dropped 1 base, with 7 bases sitting between them. The CDR3 nucleotides read TGTGCCAGCAGCGTAGCTCGGCTGAACACCGGGGAGCTGTTTTTT. Translating gives CASSVARLNTGELFF.

Many counts were recorded for this clonotype. The chain recombines TRBV27 with TRBJ2-7; a weak D match, TRBD2 (6 bases). Germline assignment: CDR1 MNHEY and CDR2 SMNVEV (reference sequence). The length of the CDR3 is 13 residues. V was shortened by 2 bases and J by 4 bases, with 9 bases between the two germline ends. In nucleotides, the CDR3 is TGTGCCAGCAGTTTACCCGGGAGATACGAGCAGTACTTC. Amino acids: CASSLPGRYEQYF.

This clonotype was observed many times. V usage is TRBV2 and J usage is TRBJ2-5, with D possibly matching TRBD1 (5 bases). V was shortened by 7 bases and J by 5 bases, with 11 bases between the two germline ends. Germline V CDR1 and CDR2: SNHLY, FYNNEI. The CDR3 sequence is 12 residues long. The chain's CDR3 is CASIRGPETQYF. The CDR3 region has the DNA TGTGCCAGCATAAGGGGTCCGGAGACCCAGTACTTC.

This clonotype occurred many times. The chain is built from TRBV7-8 and TRBJ2-1; D is ambiguous. Germline V CDR1 and CDR2: SGHVS, FQNEAQ. Trimming took off 5 bases at V and 1 base at J, with 24 bases between the two ends. This CDR3 spans 19 amino acids. The CDR3 region is CASSPSWHQLKGSYNEQFF. Written as DNA, the CDR3 is TGTGCCAGCAGCCCCAGTTGGCACCAACTTAAGGGTTCCTACAATGAGCAGTTCTTC.

DNA for the CDR3: TGTGCCAGCAGCTTAACGGGTCGGCAGGGGCTCACAGATACGCAGTATTTT. Protein product: CASSLTGRQGLTDTQYF. The chain couples TRBV7-3 to TRBJ2-3, with D possibly matching TRBD1 (6 bases). The CDR3 extends over 17 amino acids. V lost 0 bases, J lost 2 bases, and 15 bases lay in between. Germline values: CDR1 SGHTA, CDR2 FQGTGA.

This clonotype was seen a single time. The chain combines TRBV10-3 with TRBJ2-2, with D possibly being TRBD1 (5 bases). The germline V and J ends were trimmed by 4 bases and 3 bases, with 9 bases remaining between them. The length of the CDR3 is 14 residues. Germline loops: CDR1 ENHRY, CDR2 SYGVKD. CDR3 loop: CAISGQIDTGELFF. The CDR3 DNA reads TGTGCCATCAGTGGACAGATAGACACCGGGGAGCTGTTTTTT.

In its sample, this clonotype was seen many times. The V gene is TRBV3-1, the J gene TRBJ1-6, with 10 bases identical to TRBD1. V was clipped by 5 bases and J by 8 bases; unmatched bases: 6. Germline lookup yields CDR1 LGHDT and CDR2 YNNKEL (reference sequence). The CDR3 runs to 15 residues. The DNA of the CDR3 is TGTGCCAGCAGCGAAGGAGGACAGGGGGATTCACCCCTCCACTTT. Protein sequence: CASSEGGQGDSPLHF.

This clonotype was counted at least ten times. The V gene is TRBV12-3 or TRBV12-4, the J gene TRBJ2-2, with D perhaps assigned TRBD1 or TRBD2 (7 bases each). The CDR3 runs 14 residues. V dropped 2 bases and J dropped 9 bases, with 13 bases sitting between them. CDR3 residues: CASSLQGGDRELFF. CDR3 coding DNA: TGTGCCAGCAGTTTACAGGGGGGGGACCGGGAGCTGTTTTTT.

In its sample, this clonotype was seen many times. The junction differs from germline at one of its ends, possibly a read error. The V gene is TRBV28, the J gene TRBJ2-2, with a possible D match to TRBD2 (6 bases). The CDR3 totals 16 residues. Germline loops: CDR1 MDHEN, CDR2 SYDVKM. The CDR3: CASSFSGGANTGELFF. For the CDR3, the DNA is TGCGCCAGCAGCTTTTCAGGCGGGGCGAACACCGGGGAGCTGTTTTTT.

Ten or more counts support this clonotype. The rearrangement links TRBV6-7 to TRBJ2-5; the D gene is possibly TRBD2 (5 bases). TRBV6-7 belongs to the ORF category, with a function that is uncertain. V dropped 2 bases and J dropped 3 bases, with 19 bases sitting between them. The CDR3 has 17 residues. The CDR3 bases are TGTGCCAGCAGTTACGGAGAGCCCAGAACCGGGAAAGAGACCCAGTACTTC. It translates to CASSYGEPRTGKETQYF.

CDR3 sequence reads: CASSYVGVAYNSPLHF. The CDR3 DNA reads TGTGCCAGCAGTTACGTGGGGGTAGCCTATAATTCACCCCTCCACTTT. The V and J genes are TRBV6-5 and TRBJ1-6; tentatively, D is TRBD1 (5 bases). The germline CDR1 and CDR2 sequences are MNHEY and SVGAGI. The length of the CDR3 is 16 residues. V dropped 2 bases and J dropped 2 bases, with 10 bases sitting between them.

Points on this clonotype: A much larger clone sits a single nucleotide away, making a read error possible. The chain combines TRBV27 with TRBJ1-2; the D is unclear. CDR3 length: 17 residues. CDR1 MNHEY and CDR2 SMNVEV come from the germline V gene (reference sequence). With 5 bases removed from V and 5 bases from J, the gap between germline ends came to 24 bases. CDR3 bases: TGTGCCAGCAGTACGAGAACTACGGCAGGAGTCCAGTATGGCTACACCTTC. It specifies CASSTRTTAGVQYGYTF.

There are many counts of this clonotype. CDR3 nucleotide sequence: TGTGCCAGCTCACCACCCGGACAGGGAGCGTTGGATGGCTACACCTTC. Protein sequence: CASSPPGQGALDGYTF. The V and J genes are TRBV18 and TRBJ1-2; 8 bases align to TRBD1. The V gene end was trimmed by 0 bases and the J gene end by 6 bases; junction bases not matched to a gene: 9. Looked up from germline, CDR1 is KGHSH and CDR2 is LQKENI. The CDR3 sequence is 16 residues long.

The chain recombines TRBV4-3 with TRBJ1-3, with D hard to call. Germline V lookup: CDR1 LGHNA, CDR2 YSLEER. The CDR3 is 15 residues long. Trimming took 0 bases from V and 0 from J, leaving 6 bases between them. Here the CDR3 reads CASSQDKISGNTIYF. The CDR3 DNA reads as TGCGCCAGCAGCCAAGACAAGATCTCTGGAAACACCATATATTTT.